The clone carrying this T cell receptor (beta chain) is a singleton in its sample. The trim removed 4 bases at V and 10 bases at J, leaving 6 bases unmatched. The CDR3 runs to 13 residues. Germline CDR1 WSHSY, CDR2 SAAADI. This sample was included in a study of blood T cell repertoires in COVID-19. Study-wide context: From T cells, B-cell-depleted T cells, or PBMCs came the material, which was cDNA or gDNA.

As processed by the authors: Estimates of nucleated cell counts were drawn from the amplification of reference gene primers. Sequencing used immunoSEQ multiplex PCR; TCRdb keeps in-frame clones, though not all of them. Clonal size and the V and J genes are those of that table, whereas D and trimming came from the DNA. Here the sample spans roughly 74,000 clones, around 89% being singletons. The sequence came from a woman between 45 and 65 years old with acute COVID-19. The sequenced material came from PBMCs or T cells enriched from blood (not recorded which). The rearrangement links TRBV10-2 to TRBJ1-2, with 10 bases fitting TRBD1. This CDR3 reads CASSADRGRDYTF. The CDR3 region has the DNA TGCGCCAGCAGTGCTGACAGGGGGCGAGACTACACCTTC.